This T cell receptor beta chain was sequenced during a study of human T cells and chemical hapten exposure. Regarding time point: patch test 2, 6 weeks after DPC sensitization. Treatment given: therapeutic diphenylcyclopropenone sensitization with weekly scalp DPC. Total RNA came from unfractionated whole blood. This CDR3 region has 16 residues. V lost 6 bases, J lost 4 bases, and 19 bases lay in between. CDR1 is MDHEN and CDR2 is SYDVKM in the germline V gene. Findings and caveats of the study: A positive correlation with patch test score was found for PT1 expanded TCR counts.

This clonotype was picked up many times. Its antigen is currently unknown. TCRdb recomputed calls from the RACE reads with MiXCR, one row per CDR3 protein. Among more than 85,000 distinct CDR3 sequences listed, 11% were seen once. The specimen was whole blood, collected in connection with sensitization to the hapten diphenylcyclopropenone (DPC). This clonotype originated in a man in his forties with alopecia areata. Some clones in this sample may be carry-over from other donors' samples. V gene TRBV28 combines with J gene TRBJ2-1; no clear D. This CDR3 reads CASSQFDDLIYNEQFF. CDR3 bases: TGTGCCAGCAGCCAATTCGACGATCTGATTTACAATGAGCAGTTCTTC.